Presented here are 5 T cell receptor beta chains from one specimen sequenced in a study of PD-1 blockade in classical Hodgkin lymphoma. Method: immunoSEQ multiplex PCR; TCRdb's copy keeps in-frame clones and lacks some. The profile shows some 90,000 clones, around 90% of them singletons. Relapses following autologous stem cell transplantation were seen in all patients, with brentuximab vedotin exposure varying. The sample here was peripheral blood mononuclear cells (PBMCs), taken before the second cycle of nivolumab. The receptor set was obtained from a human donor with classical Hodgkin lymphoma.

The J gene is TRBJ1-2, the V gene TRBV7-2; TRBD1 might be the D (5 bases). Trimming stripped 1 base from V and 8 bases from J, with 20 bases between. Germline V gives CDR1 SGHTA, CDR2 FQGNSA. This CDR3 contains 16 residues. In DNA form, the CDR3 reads TGTGCCAGCAGCTTAGGAGCCCCAGGGAGGGTGGGAGGCTACACCTTC. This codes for CASSLGAPGRVGGYTF.

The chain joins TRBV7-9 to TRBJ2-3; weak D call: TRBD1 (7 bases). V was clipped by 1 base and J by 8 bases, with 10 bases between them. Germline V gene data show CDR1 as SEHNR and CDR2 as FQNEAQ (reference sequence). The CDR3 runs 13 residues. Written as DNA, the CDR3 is TGTGCCAGCAGCTTAGGACAGGGAGGTACGCAGTATTTT. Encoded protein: CASSLGQGGTQYF.

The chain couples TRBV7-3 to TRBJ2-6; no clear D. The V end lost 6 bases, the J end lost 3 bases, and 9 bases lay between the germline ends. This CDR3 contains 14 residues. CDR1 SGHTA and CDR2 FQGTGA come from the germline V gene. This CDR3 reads CASSPPGGANVLTF. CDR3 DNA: TGTGCCAGCAGTCCTCCCGGTGGGGCCAACGTCCTGACTTTC.

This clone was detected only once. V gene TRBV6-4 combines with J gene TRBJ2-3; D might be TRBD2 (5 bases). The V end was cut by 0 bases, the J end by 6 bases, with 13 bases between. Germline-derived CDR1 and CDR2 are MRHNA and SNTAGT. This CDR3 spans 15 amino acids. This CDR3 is CASSDSASSSDTQYF. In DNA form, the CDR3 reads TGTGCCAGCAGTGACTCGGCTAGCTCATCCGATACGCAGTATTTT.

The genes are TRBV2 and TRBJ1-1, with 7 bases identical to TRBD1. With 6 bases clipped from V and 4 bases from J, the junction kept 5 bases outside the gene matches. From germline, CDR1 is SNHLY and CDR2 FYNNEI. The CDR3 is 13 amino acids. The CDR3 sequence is CASSFDRVTEAFF. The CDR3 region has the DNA TGTGCCAGCAGCTTCGACAGGGTCACTGAAGCTTTCTTT. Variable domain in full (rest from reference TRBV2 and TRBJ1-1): EPEVTQTPSHQVTQMGQEVILRCVPISNHLYFYWYRQILGQKVEFLVSFYNNEISEKSEIFDDQFSVERPDGSNFTLKIRSTKLEDSAMYFCASSFDRVTEAFFGQGTRLTVV.